Following are 9 T cell receptor beta chains from one sample sequenced in a study of identical twins. TCRdb ran MiXCR on the 5' RACE reads and lists one entry per CDR3 protein. The data contain approximately 500,000 distinct CDR3 sequences, 20% to 30% of them singletons. The same sample was also used in a study of T cells expressing NK-cell markers.

Sample: CD4+ T cells sorted from blood. Every receptor here comes from a woman under 30 in good health.

The J gene is TRBJ2-3, the V gene TRBV2; TRBD2 matches at 7 bases. Germline V gene lookup returns CDR1 SNHLY and CDR2 FYNNEI. With 2 bases clipped from V and 4 bases from J, the junction kept 3 bases outside the gene matches. The CDR3 totals 14 residues. The CDR3 DNA is TGTGCCAGCAGTGAACAGGGAGGGGCAGATACGCAGTATTTT. It translates to CASSEQGGADTQYF.

This clonotype was observed a handful of times. The chain recombines TRBV2 with TRBJ2-7; unclear D gene. Trimming took 0 bases from V and 7 from J, leaving 4 bases between them. The CDR3 covers 11 residues. Looked up from germline, CDR1 is SNHLY and CDR2 is FYNNEI. The CDR3 sequence: CASSEAREQYF. The CDR3 region has the DNA TGTGCCAGCAGTGAAGCGAGAGAGCAGTACTTC.

This clonotype was seen a handful of times. V usage is TRBV12-3 or TRBV12-4 and J usage is TRBJ1-6; D uncertain. The CDR3 contains 12 residues. Trimming stripped 3 bases from V and 9 bases from J, with 6 bases between. CDR3 in DNA: TGTGCCAGCAGTTTCTTAGCTTCACCCCTCCACTTT. This gives the protein CASSFLASPLHF.

This clonotype was counted only a few times. The CDR3 reads CASSPFRGTEAFF. DNA of the CDR3: TGTGCCAGCAGCCCCTTTAGGGGGACTGAAGCTTTCTTT. The rearrangement links TRBV7-8 to TRBJ1-1; a weak D match, TRBD1 (6 bases). The V gene's germline CDR1 is SGHVS and CDR2 FQNEAQ. The CDR3 has 13 amino acids. Trimming left V 5 bases short and J 5 bases short, with 12 bases between.

This clonotype was recorded many times. This rearrangement joins TRBV12-3 or TRBV12-4 to TRBJ2-7, with D perhaps assigned TRBD1 or TRBD2 (5 bases each). Trimming left V 3 bases short and J 2 bases short, with 17 bases between. This CDR3 has 16 amino acids. The CDR3 loop is CASSFVSAGTAYEQYF. The CDR3 nucleotides read TGTGCCAGCAGTTTCGTTTCGGCAGGGACCGCCTACGAGCAGTACTTC.

The CDR3 spells CAIRTSGLGYNEQFF. CDR3 DNA sequence: TGTGCCATCAGAACTAGCGGACTTGGGTACAATGAGCAGTTCTTC. V usage is TRBV10-3 and J usage is TRBJ2-1; TRBD2 agrees at 8 bases. The CDR3 contains 15 residues. The germline gives CDR1 ENHRY, CDR2 SYGVKD. The trim removed 6 bases at V and 4 bases at J, leaving 8 bases unmatched.

This clonotype turned up a few times. The rearrangement joins TRBV20-1 to TRBJ2-7; D is unresolved. Germline CDR1 reads DFQATT; CDR2 reads SNEGSKA (reference sequence). The CDR3 sequence is 13 residues long. The V end lost 1 base, the J end lost 2 bases, and 9 bases lay between the germline ends. CDR3 region: CSARGPPPYEQYF. The CDR3 region has the DNA TGCAGTGCTAGAGGGCCGCCCCCCTACGAGCAGTACTTC.

This clonotype was seen more than once but under ten times. The chain has TRBV6-1 and TRBJ1-2; TRBD1 matches at 8 bases. There are 17 residues in the CDR3. The germline gives CDR1 MNHNS, CDR2 SASEGT. V lost 7 bases and J lost 5; bases outside the gene matches: 18. Here the CDR3 reads CASNPSPKGTGIYGYTF. The CDR3 DNA reads TGTGCCAGCAACCCTTCCCCCAAGGGGACAGGTATATATGGCTACACCTTC.

This clonotype was detected only a few times. The chain employs TRBV7-2 and TRBJ1-2; D ambiguous. Germline CDR1 reads SGHTA; CDR2 reads FQGNSA. This CDR3 has 14 amino acids. Between the trimmed V and J ends, which lost 5 bases and 4 bases, there was a span of 14 bases. The DNA for the CDR3 is TGTGCCAGCAGCCCGGACCGATCACTCTATGGCTACACCTTC. Translating it yields CASSPDRSLYGYTF.